Listed below are T cell receptor beta chains from one sample, sequenced in a study of cytomegalovirus exposure and HLA in healthy donors. Libraries were prepared by immunoSEQ multiplex PCR; TCRdb keeps only in-frame clonotypes and omits some of them. The table includes approximately 190,000 clones, over 80% detected once. Sequencing was done on a sample of PBMCs. The source is a man younger than 45 in good health and CMV-seronegative. CDR3s include the opening cysteine and the closing phenylalanine or tryptophan. The D gene is left open where the match is weak. Rows give clone size only sometimes, using once, few, many, or a class for an expanded clone.

V gene: TRBV19
clone size: .
D gene: .
J gene: TRBJ2-5
CDR3 protein: CASSAGAKYQETQYF
CDR3 DNA: TGTGCCAGTAGCGCGGGGGCGAAGTACCAAGAGACCCAGTACTTC

V gene: TRBV9
clone size: once
D gene: TRBD2
J gene: TRBJ2-1
CDR3 protein: CASSSRTSVAEQFF
CDR3 DNA: TGTGCCAGCAGCTCCAGGACTAGCGTTGCTGAGCAGTTCTTC

V gene: TRBV6-1
clone size: once
D gene: .
J gene: TRBJ2-1
CDR3 protein: CASSVLGGQTISYNEQFF
CDR3 DNA: TGTGCCAGCAGTGTTTTAGGAGGACAGACCATTTCCTACAATGAGCAGTTCTTC

V gene: TRBV25-1
clone size: .
D gene: .
J gene: TRBJ2-3
CDR3 protein: CASSAQWQGETDTQYF
CDR3 DNA: TGTGCCAGCAGCGCCCAGTGGCAGGGCGAAACAGATACGCAGTATTTT

V gene: TRBV2
clone size: .
D gene: TRBD2
J gene: TRBJ2-3
CDR3 protein: CASSLAGGQDTQYF
CDR3 DNA: TGTGCCAGCAGTCTAGCGGGGGGGCAAGATACGCAGTATTTT

V gene: TRBV23-1
clone size: once
D gene: .
J gene: TRBJ2-1
CDR3 protein: CASSQSMASSYNEQFF
CDR3 DNA: TGCGCCAGCAGTCAATCGATGGCCAGCTCCTACAATGAGCAGTTCTTC

V gene: TRBV11-2
clone size: once
D gene: TRBD1
J gene: TRBJ2-7
CDR3 protein: CASSPQGAREQYF
CDR3 DNA: TGTGCCAGCAGCCCCCAGGGGGCGAGGGAGCAGTACTTC

V gene: TRBV4-3
clone size: few
D gene: .
J gene: TRBJ2-2
CDR3 protein: CASSRLAGRGTGELFF
CDR3 DNA: TGCGCCAGCAGCCGCTTGGCTGGGCGCGGGACCGGGGAGCTGTTTTTT

V gene: TRBV25-1
clone size: .
D gene: .
J gene: TRBJ1-2
CDR3 protein: CASSEQQPHYGYTF
CDR3 DNA: TGTGCCAGCAGTGAACAACAGCCGCACTATGGCTACACCTTC

V gene: TRBV27
clone size: .
D gene: .
J gene: TRBJ2-6
CDR3 protein: CASSLFSGANVLTF
CDR3 DNA: TGTGCCAGCAGTTTATTCTCCGGGGCCAACGTCCTGACTTTC

V gene: TRBV7-9
clone size: .
D gene: TRBD1
J gene: TRBJ2-7
CDR3 protein: CASSLAIARDSSYEQYF
CDR3 DNA: TGTGCCAGCAGCTTAGCGATCGCTAGGGACAGCTCCTACGAGCAGTACTTC

V gene: TRBV5-6
clone size: .
D gene: .
J gene: TRBJ1-1
CDR3 protein: CASSFWVEGRGAEAFF
CDR3 DNA: TGTGCCAGCAGCTTTTGGGTTGAAGGGCGGGGTGCTGAAGCTTTCTTT

V gene: TRBV30
clone size: .
D gene: .
J gene: TRBJ2-1
CDR3 protein: CAWGVRTVNEQFF
CDR3 DNA: TGTGCCTGGGGGGTCCGGACTGTAAATGAGCAGTTCTTC

V gene: TRBV28
clone size: once
D gene: TRBD1
J gene: TRBJ2-1
CDR3 protein: CASSLGQGFGNEQFF
CDR3 DNA: TGTGCCAGCAGTCTGGGACAGGGATTTGGCAATGAGCAGTTCTTC

V gene: TRBV28
clone size: .
D gene: TRBD1
J gene: TRBJ2-7
CDR3 protein: CASEAGTGDYEQYF
CDR3 DNA: TGTGCCAGTGAGGCCGGGACAGGGGACTACGAGCAGTACTTC

V gene: TRBV28
clone size: once
D gene: .
J gene: TRBJ2-7
CDR3 protein: CASTPRGTLPYEQYF
CDR3 DNA: TGTGCCAGCACCCCAAGGGGGACATTACCCTACGAGCAGTACTTC

V gene: TRBV19
clone size: .
D gene: .
J gene: TRBJ2-1
CDR3 protein: CASGNYNEQFF
CDR3 DNA: TGTGCCAGCGGGAATTACAATGAGCAGTTCTTC

V gene: TRBV28
clone size: .
D gene: .
J gene: TRBJ2-2
CDR3 protein: CASTFSNTGELFF
CDR3 DNA: TGTGCCAGCACTTTCTCGAACACCGGGGAGCTGTTTTTT

V gene: TRBV5-1
clone size: .
D gene: .
J gene: TRBJ2-2
CDR3 protein: CASSFYSGYAGELFF
CDR3 DNA: TGCGCCAGCAGCTTCTATTCAGGGTACGCCGGGGAGCTGTTTTTT

V gene: TRBV27
clone size: .
D gene: .
J gene: TRBJ2-3
CDR3 protein: CASSWGDRTDTQYF
CDR3 DNA: TGTGCCAGCAGTTGGGGGGACAGAACAGATACGCAGTATTTT

V gene: TRBV4-3
clone size: .
D gene: TRBD2
J gene: TRBJ2-3
CDR3 protein: CASSQGLAATDTQYF
CDR3 DNA: TGCGCCAGCAGCCAAGGTCTAGCGGCAACAGATACGCAGTATTTT

V gene: TRBV7-9
clone size: .
D gene: TRBD1
J gene: TRBJ1-1
CDR3 protein: CASSPNRGGTEAFF
CDR3 DNA: TGTGCCAGCAGCCCGAACAGGGGAGGAACTGAAGCTTTCTTT

V gene: TRBV25-1
clone size: .
D gene: .
J gene: TRBJ2-1
CDR3 protein: CASSDTGGPYNEQFF
CDR3 DNA: TGTGCCAGCAGTGACACGGGTGGCCCCTACAATGAGCAGTTCTTC

V gene: TRBV25-1
clone size: .
D gene: .
J gene: TRBJ2-2
CDR3 protein: CASSESGGPGELFF
CDR3 DNA: TGTGCCAGCAGTGAATCAGGAGGGCCCGGGGAGCTGTTTTTT

V gene: TRBV6-6
clone size: .
D gene: .
J gene: TRBJ1-3
CDR3 protein: CASRPGQPSGNTIYF
CDR3 DNA: TGTGCCAGCAGACCCGGACAGCCCTCTGGAAACACCATATATTTT

V gene: TRBV19
clone size: once
D gene: .
J gene: TRBJ2-2
CDR3 protein: CASSIQENTGELFF
CDR3 DNA: TGTGCCAGTAGTATACAGGAGAACACCGGGGAGCTGTTTTTT

V gene: TRBV7-9
clone size: .
D gene: .
J gene: TRBJ2-3
CDR3 protein: CASSSGQGGVPDTQYF
CDR3 DNA: TGTGCCAGCAGCTCCGGACAGGGAGGGGTCCCAGATACGCAGTATTTT

V gene: TRBV28
clone size: once
D gene: TRBD1
J gene: TRBJ1-4
CDR3 protein: CASRLGTGSTRLFF
CDR3 DNA: TGTGCCAGCAGATTGGGGACAGGCTCAACGCGACTGTTTTTT

V gene: TRBV7-8
clone size: .
D gene: TRBD1
J gene: TRBJ1-5
CDR3 protein: CASSLEYAGGQPQHF
CDR3 DNA: TGTGCCAGCAGCTTAGAATATGCAGGGGGTCAGCCCCAGCATTTT

V gene: TRBV14
clone size: .
D gene: .
J gene: TRBJ1-2
CDR3 protein: CASSHIRGYGYTF
CDR3 DNA: TGTGCCAGCAGCCATATCCGGGGATATGGCTACACCTTC

V gene: TRBV7-9
clone size: .
D gene: .
J gene: TRBJ2-7
CDR3 protein: CASSSRQSRSYEQYF
CDR3 DNA: TGTGCCAGCAGCTCTAGACAGTCCCGCTCCTACGAGCAGTACTTC